The 29 T cell receptor beta chains in this list originate from one sample, sequenced in a study of OX40 agonist ivuxolimab in advanced cancers. Generated by immunoSEQ multiplex PCR, the TCRdb table keeps only in-frame clones and is missing some. Here the sample spans just under 85,000 clones, about four fifths being singletons. Sequencing was performed on CD4+ or CD8+ T cells sorted from blood, taken in a trial of the OX40 agonist ivuxolimab. These receptor sequences come from an adult with an advanced solid tumor such as melanoma, head and neck, liver or kidney cancer.

The chain is built from TRBV10-1 and TRBJ1-1; no firm D call. Between the trimmed V and J ends, which lost 5 bases and 5 bases, there was a span of 9 bases. Germline CDR1 WNHNN, CDR2 SYGVQD (reference sequence). The length of the CDR3 is 12 residues. The CDR3 DNA reads as TGCGCCAGCAGTACCCCTCAAACTGAAGCTTTCTTT. Its translation: CASSTPQTEAFF.

This clone was seen just once. The chain couples TRBV28 to TRBJ1-5, with D uncertain. This CDR3 contains 10 residues. The V gene's germline CDR1 is MDHEN and CDR2 SYDVKM. Trimming removed 6 bases at V and 3 bases at J, with 0 bases between. CDR3 sequence reads: CASSNQPQHF. The CDR3 DNA sequence: TGTGCCAGCAGCAATCAGCCCCAGCATTTT. The full variable domain, its missing parts supplied by reference TRBV28 and TRBJ1-5, is DVKVTQSSRYLVKRTGEKVFLECVQDMDHENMFWYRQDPGLGLRLIYFSYDVKMKEKGDIPEGYSVSREKKERFSLILESASTNQTSMYLCASSNQPQHFGDGTRLSIL.

This chain links TRBV9 with TRBJ2-5, with 10 bases fitting TRBD1. This CDR3 is built from 15 residues. Germline CDR1 reads SGDLS; CDR2 reads YYNGEE. Losses at the gene ends were 3 bases for V and 2 bases for J; bases not matched to a gene: 4. In nucleotides, the CDR3 is TGTGCCAGCAGCGGAGACAGGGGGCGGCAAGAGACCCAGTACTTC. Translated: CASSGDRGRQETQYF.

The chain uses TRBV7-2 and TRBJ2-3, with 9 bases matching TRBD2. Germline-derived CDR1 and CDR2 are SGHTA and FQGNSA. This CDR3 is built from 17 residues. The J segment lost 5 bases and the V segment lost 1 base, leaving 10 bases of the junction unmatched. CDR3 protein: CASSLGSAGGPVDTQYF. Written as DNA, the CDR3 is TGTGCCAGCAGCTTAGGAAGTGCGGGGGGGCCAGTAGATACGCAGTATTTT.

The genes are TRBV28 and TRBJ1-2; the D gene is possibly TRBD1 (5 bases). CDR1 and CDR2 (germline): MDHEN, SYDVKM. V was cut by 8 bases and J by 4 bases, with 14 bases left in between. CDR3 length equals 13 residues. The CDR3 spells CASDSATVYGYTF. The CDR3 bases are TGTGCCAGCGACTCGGCGACAGTCTATGGCTACACCTTC.

In DNA, the CDR3 is TGTGCCAGCAGCCAAAGAAGACCCAGGGGGGACTATGGCTACACCTTC. Its translation: CASSQRRPRGDYGYTF. The chain joins TRBV14 to TRBJ1-2, with TRBD1 identical over 7 bases. V lost 2 bases and J lost 3; bases outside the gene matches: 9. Germline loops: CDR1 SGHDN, CDR2 FVKESK. The CDR3 consists of 16 residues.

The rearrangement joins TRBV5-6 to TRBJ2-2, with 7 positions matching TRBD1. The germline V gene has CDR1 SGHDT and CDR2 YYEEEE. The V gene end was trimmed by 1 base and the J gene end by 4 bases; junction bases not matched to a gene: 4. The CDR3 totals 15 residues. The CDR3 nucleotides read TGTGCCAGCAGCTTGTGGACAGGAAGCACCGGGGAGCTGTTTTTT. Its protein product is CASSLWTGSTGELFF. The full variable domain, in which reference TRBV5-6 and TRBJ2-2 provide the parts outside the CDR3, is DAGVTQSPTHLIKTRGQQVTLRCSPKSGHDTVSWYQQALGQGPQFIFQYYEEEERQRGNFPDRFSGHQFPNYSSELNVNALLLGDSALYLCASSLWTGSTGELFFGEGSRLTVL.

V and J are TRBV5-4 and TRBJ1-3; tentative D call: TRBD1 (6 bases). V was pared by 0 bases and J by 2 bases, with 9 bases between. Per germline, CDR1 SGHNT and CDR2 YYREEE (reference sequence). The CDR3 spans 15 residues. Here the CDR3 reads CASSLVGTTGNTIYF. The CDR3, as DNA: TGTGCCAGCAGCTTGGTAGGGACAACTGGAAACACCATATATTTT.

This clone showed up just a few times. The CDR3 bases are TGTGCCAGCAGTCGGGACAGGGGTGGATATACCCTCCACTTT. It specifies CASSRDRGGYTLHF. The V gene is TRBV6-1, the J gene TRBJ1-6; TRBD1 agrees at 10 bases. V shed 5 bases and J 14 bases; nucleotides not matched to a gene: 9. CDR1 MNHNS and CDR2 SASEGT come from the germline V gene. The CDR3 sequence is 14 residues long.

This rearrangement joins TRBV5-1 to TRBJ2-3, with 10 bases that match TRBD2. CDR1 and CDR2 from the germline V gene are SGHRS and YFSETQ. This CDR3 spans 17 amino acids. Losses at the gene ends were 4 bases for V and 5 bases for J; bases not matched to a gene: 13. CDR3 residues: CASSLGLAAFRGDTQYF. The CDR3 region has the DNA TGCGCCAGCAGCCTTGGACTAGCGGCCTTTCGTGGAGATACGCAGTATTTT. Full variable domain (remainder filled in from reference TRBV5-1 and TRBJ2-3): KAGVTQTPRYLIKTRGQQVTLSCSPISGHRSVSWYQQTPGQGLQFLFEYFSETQRNKGNFPGRFSGRQFSNSRSEMNVSTLELGDSALYLCASSLGLAAFRGDTQYFGPGTRLTVL.

CDR3: CASRTRGRSYEQYF. The DNA of the CDR3 is TGTGCCAGCAGGACGCGGGGACGAAGCTACGAGCAGTACTTC. The chain carries TRBV6-1 and TRBJ2-7; maybe TRBD2 (6 bases). V was cut by 6 bases and J by 3 bases, with 15 bases left in between. This CDR3 has 14 amino acids. CDR1 is MNHNS and CDR2 is SASEGT in the germline V gene.

This clone was seen a handful of times. Since no conserved phenylalanine or tryptophan closes the CDR3, a read error is the likely cause. It is unclear where the CDR3 begins or ends on the DNA, so no DNA is shown, and the CDR3 is as TCRdb lists it. The chain joins TRBV19 to TRBJ2-7. Germline CDR1 and CDR2: LNHDA and SQIVND (reference sequence). From its first to its last residue, the CDR3 has 11 amino acids. CDR3: CASSISAVCFL.

This clone appeared a single time. CDR3 nucleotide sequence: TGTGCCAGCAGCCCACAGGGGGCTCAGCCCCAGCATTTT. Translating it yields CASSPQGAQPQHF. This chain uses TRBV7-8 with TRBJ1-5; 9 bases line up with TRBD1. Germline CDR1 SGHVS, CDR2 FQNEAQ. V lost 5 bases to trimming and J lost 6 bases; unmatched junction nucleotides: 2. CDR3 length: 13 amino acids.

The chain joins TRBV19 to TRBJ2-5; the match to TRBD2 covers 7 bases. Germline CDR1 is LNHDA and CDR2 is SQIVND (reference sequence). The V and J ends lost 6 bases and 5 bases, in that order; junction bases with no gene match: 9. The CDR3 covers 14 residues. This CDR3 reads CASRVTGGGETQYF. CDR3 nucleotides: TGTGCCAGTAGGGTAACGGGGGGAGGGGAGACCCAGTACTTC.

The gene calls are TRBV5-1 and TRBJ2-3; D is ambiguous. V dropped 0 bases and J dropped 1 base, with 9 bases sitting between them. The CDR3 has 15 residues. Germline-derived CDR1 and CDR2 are SGHRS and YFSETQ. The chain's CDR3 is CASSLGGEGTDTQYF. The CDR3 nucleotides are TGCGCCAGCAGCTTGGGGGGTGAAGGCACAGATACGCAGTATTTT.

This chain joins TRBV11-3 and TRBJ2-6; D is unclear. The CDR3 length is 15 residues. Between the trimmed V and J ends, which lost 5 bases and 1 base, there was a span of 9 bases. Germline assignment: CDR1 SGHNT and CDR2 YENEEA. The CDR3 DNA is TGTGCCAGCAGCACCGGTGGATCTGGGGCCAACGTCCTGACTTTC. Translating gives CASSTGGSGANVLTF.

The chain carries TRBV4-3 and TRBJ1-2; 7 positions agree with TRBD1. The germline gives CDR1 LGHNA, CDR2 YSLEER. Trimming at V came to 1 base and at J to 4 bases, leaving 9 bases not matched to a gene. CDR3 length equals 16 residues. CDR3 coding DNA: TGCGCCAGCAGCCAAGGAGGGACAGCCCTTACCTATGGCTACACCTTC. Translation: CASSQGGTALTYGYTF.

The J gene is TRBJ2-7, the V gene TRBV6-6, with D maybe TRBD1 (6 bases). Between the trimmed V and J ends, which lost 6 bases and 5 bases, there was a span of 20 bases. The germline gives CDR1 MNHNY, CDR2 SVGAGI (reference sequence). This CDR3 spans 15 amino acids. This chain's CDR3 is CASSNAHGGRDEQYV. The CDR3 DNA reads as TGTGCCAGCAGCAATGCCCATGGGGGCAGGGACGAGCAGTACGTC.

This chain uses TRBV7-6 with TRBJ1-4; 7 positions agree with TRBD1. CDR1 is SGHVS, CDR2 FNYEAQ, per germline. With 3 bases clipped from V and 3 bases from J, the junction kept 1 base outside the gene matches. The CDR3 loop spans 14 amino acids. In nucleotides, the CDR3 is TGTGCCAGCAGCTTTGGGACAGCTAATGAAAAACTGTTTTTT. It codes for CASSFGTANEKLFF.

The chain couples TRBV18 to TRBJ2-7, with 10 positions matching TRBD2. The CDR3 sequence is 15 residues long. Germline-derived CDR1 and CDR2 are KGHSH and LQKENI. Unmatched junction bases numbered 2, after V lost 2 bases and J lost 1 base. The CDR3 is CASSPWTSGSYEQYV. The CDR3 nucleotides read TGTGCCAGCTCACCATGGACTAGCGGATCCTACGAGCAGTACGTC.

The V and J genes are TRBV5-1 and TRBJ1-2; D is ambiguous. In germline, CDR1 is SGHRS, CDR2 YFSETQ. V was clipped by 0 bases and J by 6 bases, with 6 bases between them. The CDR3 runs to 12 residues. The chain's CDR3 is CASSLEKNGYTF. The CDR3 DNA reads TGCGCCAGCAGCTTGGAGAAGAATGGCTACACCTTC.

The chain uses TRBV7-3 and TRBJ2-5, with 8 bases aligning to TRBD1. The ends lost 2 bases at V and 1 base at J; junction bases unmatched: 6. This CDR3 has 16 amino acids. Germline CDR1 is SGHTA and CDR2 is FQGTGA. CDR3 coding DNA: TGTGCCAGCAGCTTAGGGGGAGGACAGGGCCAAGAGACCCAGTACTTC. It yields the protein CASSLGGGQGQETQYF.

The CDR3 DNA follows: TGTGCCAGCAGCCAATTACAGGGGGCTTCGGCCGAGCAGTACTTC. Translating gives CASSQLQGASAEQYF. The rearrangement uses TRBV14 and TRBJ2-7; TRBD1 agrees at 9 bases. CDR1 is SGHDN, CDR2 FVKESK, per germline. This CDR3 comprises 15 residues. The V and J ends lost 2 bases and 6 bases, in that order; junction bases with no gene match: 8.

J is TRBJ1-1 and V is TRBV10-3; TRBD1 is a possible D gene (6 bases). Trimming left V 3 bases short and J 5 bases short, with 16 bases between. CDR1 and CDR2 from the germline V gene are ENHRY and SYGVKD. CDR3 length: 15 residues. CDR3 in DNA: TGTGCCATCAGTGAATCAGGGGCCGGTAAGACTGAAGCTTTCTTT. It encodes CAISESGAGKTEAFF.

The genes are TRBV7-8 and TRBJ1-2; TRBD1 is a possible D gene (6 bases). Trimming pared 4 bases from V and 2 bases from J, leaving 8 bases between. The length of the CDR3 is 13 residues. The germline gives CDR1 SGHVS, CDR2 FQNEAQ. The CDR3 spells CASSSGQNYGYTF. The CDR3 DNA follows: TGTGCCAGCAGCTCCGGACAGAACTATGGCTACACCTTC.

The chain has TRBV28 and TRBJ2-2; D possibly corresponds to TRBD1 (7 bases). Germline V gene lookup returns CDR1 MDHEN and CDR2 SYDVKM. This CDR3 contains 14 residues. V was trimmed by 10 bases and J by 5 bases, leaving 17 bases between them. This CDR3 reads CATVQGGRTGELFF. The CDR3 nucleotides are TGTGCCACTGTTCAGGGGGGAAGGACCGGGGAGCTGTTTTTT.

This chain links TRBV9 with TRBJ1-6; D gene uncertain. Trimming stripped 6 bases from V and 8 bases from J, with 18 bases between. The CDR3 runs 15 residues. Germline V gives CDR1 SGDLS, CDR2 YYNGEE. CDR3: CASTQKEAPHSPLHF. The CDR3 coding sequence is TGTGCCAGCACCCAGAAAGAGGCCCCTCATTCACCCCTCCACTTT.

J is TRBJ1-5 and V is TRBV29-1; D ambiguous. V was cut by 2 bases and J by 3 bases, with 8 bases left in between. Germline CDR1 reads SQVTM; CDR2 reads ANQGSEA. This CDR3 region has 13 residues. CDR3 in amino acids: CSVESGFNQPQHF. Here the CDR3 DNA reads TGCAGCGTTGAATCAGGATTCAATCAGCCCCAGCATTTT.

This chain links TRBV7-9 with TRBJ1-1; a weak D match, TRBD1 (6 bases). The V end was cut by 7 bases, the J end by 1 base, with 10 bases between. Germline V gene data show CDR1 as SEHNR and CDR2 as FQNEAQ (reference sequence). This CDR3 region has 13 residues. In DNA form, the CDR3 reads TGTGCCAGCACCCCGACAGGGAACACTGAAGCTTTCTTT. Translated: CASTPTGNTEAFF. Combining the CDR3 with reference TRBV7-9 and TRBJ1-1 gives the whole variable domain DTGVSQNPRHKITKRGQNVTFRCDPISEHNRLYWYRQTLGQGPEFLTYFQNEAQLEKSRLLSDRFSAERPKGSFSTLEIQRTEQGDSAMYLCASTPTGNTEAFFGQGTRLTVV.